A selection of T cell receptor beta chains follows, all from one sample in a study of CD8 T cells in ankylosing spondylitis. TCRdb processed the 5' RACE reads anew with MiXCR; each CDR3 protein has one entry. The data contain 210,000 or so distinct CDR3 sequences, roughly 26% of them seen just once; the ten biggest clones take up about 7%. Sequences were obtained from blood, either unsorted or a sorted T cell fraction (not recorded which). Every receptor here comes from a male donor with ankylosing spondylitis or in good health (not recorded which). The CDR3 runs from the conserved cysteine through the conserved F or W. A D gene is named only where the DNA matches it firmly. Size values are once, few and many counts, or a class for expanded clones, and some rows have none.

abundance | d_gene | j_gene | v_gene | CDR3nt | CDR3aa
. | TRBD2 | TRBJ2-7 | TRBV7-2 | TGTGCCAGCAGCTTGCATGCGGGGGGTATGTACGAGCAGTACTTC | CASSLHAGGMYEQYF
many | TRBD2 | TRBJ2-3 | TRBV5-5 | TGTGCCAGCAGAAAGGCCGGGACTAGCGCAGATACGCAGTATTTT | CASRKAGTSADTQYF
many | . | TRBJ2-7 | TRBV18 | TGTGCCAGCTCACCCCCGGACAGCTTC | CASSPPDSF
many | . | TRBJ1-5 | TRBV20-1 | TGCAGTGCTAGGGGACAAAAAAAGGGGAAAAATCAGCCCCAGCATTTT | CSARGQKKGKNQPQHF
. | . | TRBJ2-2 | TRBV10-3 | TGTGCCATCAGTGAGTCGATACCAGCGGACACCGGGGAGCTGTTTTTT | CAISESIPADTGELFF
. | TRBD1 | TRBJ1-1 | TRBV5-6 | TGTGCCAGCAGCTTGCAACAGGGGGACACTGAAGCTTTCTTT | CASSLQQGDTEAFF
many | . | TRBJ1-3 | TRBV7-2 | TGTGCCAGCAGCTTCGGACGGGACACCATATATTTT | CASSFGRDTIYF
few | TRBD1 | TRBJ2-4 | TRBV29-1 | TGCAGCGTTGCGGGACAGCTAAACATTCAGTACTTC | CSVAGQLNIQYF
many | . | TRBJ2-1 | TRBV6-1 | TGTGCCAGCATCAATCTAAAGGCCCGGAGCAATGAGCAGTTCTTC | CASINLKARSNEQFF
. | . | TRBJ2-7 | TRBV5-5 | TGTGCCAGCAGCTTGGCCGTCAGCAGCTCCTACGAGCAGTACTTC | CASSLAVSSSYEQYF
many | . | TRBJ2-3 | TRBV5-1 | TGCGCCAGCAGCTTGGAGGGCGGGAATATGGTTCCAGATACGCAGTATTTT | CASSLEGGNMVPDTQYF
. | TRBD1 | TRBJ2-5 | TRBV12-3/TRBV12-4 | TGTGCCAGCAGCCCCCGACAGGGCCAAGAGACCCAGTACTTC | CASSPRQGQETQYF
few | . | TRBJ2-7 | TRBV20-1 | TGCAGTGCTAGGGCGGATTTCTCCTACGAGCAGTACTTC | CSARADFSYEQYF
. | TRBD2 | TRBJ2-4 | TRBV20-1 | TGCAGTGCGGCCGGGGTAGCGGGAGGTCTAGCCAAAAACATTCAGTACTTC | CSAAGVAGGLAKNIQYF
many | . | TRBJ2-2 | TRBV27 | TGTGCCAGCAGTCGTCTCCCTGGCACCGGGGAGCTGTTTTTT | CASSRLPGTGELFF
. | TRBD2 | TRBJ2-3 | TRBV29-1 | TGCAGCGTTGAGCAGCGGGGCGTTACAGATACGCAGTATTTT | CSVEQRGVTDTQYF
many | . | TRBJ2-3 | TRBV20-1 | TGCAGTGCCTCACGGGACAGCACAGATACGCAGTATTTT | CSASRDSTDTQYF
few | . | TRBJ1-2 | TRBV7-2 | TGTGCCAGCAGGGGGTTAACAGCTAACTATGGCTACACCTTC | CASRGLTANYGYTF
few | . | TRBJ2-7 | TRBV20-1 | TGCAGTGCTAATTTCAGGGGGGTCTACGAGCAGTACTTC | CSANFRGVYEQYF
. | . | TRBJ1-6 | TRBV6-5 | TGTGCCAGCAGTTACTCCCAACAGCCTTCACCCCTCCACTTT | CASSYSQQPSPLHF
once | TRBD1 | TRBJ1-1 | TRBV7-2 | TGTGCCAGCAGCTTAGAACAGGGGTTCACTGAAGCTTTCTTT | CASSLEQGFTEAFF
. | . | TRBJ1-1 | TRBV12-3/TRBV12-4 | TGTGCCAGCAGTCTCAAGGGGACTGAAGCTTTCTTT | CASSLKGTEAFF
. | . | TRBJ2-7 | TRBV24-1 | TGTGCCACCAGGGACAGCTCCTACGAGCAGTACTTC | CATRDSSYEQYF
. | . | TRBJ2-5 | TRBV12-5 | TGTGCTAGTGGTTTGGTGGCCGGGTTGGAGACCCAGTACTTC | CASGLVAGLETQYF
many | . | TRBJ1-1 | TRBV3-1 | TGTGCCAGCAGCCAGATGTCGGGTGAAGCTTTCTTT | CASSQMSGEAFF
. | TRBD2 | TRBJ2-5 | TRBV20-1 | TGCAGTCCTTCCCAAGGACTAGCGGGAGGAGGTGGAGAGACCCAGTACTTC | CSPSQGLAGGGGETQYF
. | TRBD2 | TRBJ2-1 | TRBV20-1 | TGCAGTGCTATGCTAGCGGCTTACAATGAGCAGTTCTTC | CSAMLAAYNEQFF
many | . | TRBJ2-1 | TRBV7-2 | TGTGCCAGCAGCTTAGCTCTTAACTCCTACAATGAGCAGTTCTTC | CASSLALNSYNEQFF
many | . | TRBJ2-1 | TRBV12-3/TRBV12-4 | TGTGCCAGCAGTTTCAGGCCGGGGCAGGCCGTCAGTGAGCAGTTCTTC | CASSFRPGQAVSEQFF
. | . | TRBJ2-3 | TRBV12-2 | TGTGCAAGTCGCTTATTTCCTAGGGACAGGGGGCATTCAGATACGCAGTATTTT | CASRLFPRDRGHSDTQYF
many | . | TRBJ2-7 | TRBV12-3/TRBV12-4 | TGTGCCAGCAGTTTTATAACCGAGCAGTACTTC | CASSFITEQYF
. | . | TRBJ2-1 | TRBV9 | TGTGCCAGCAGCGGTAGAGGGGCGGGGACCCGGGGAGAGCAGTTCTTC | CASSGRGAGTRGEQFF
. | TRBD1 | TRBJ1-1 | TRBV2 | TGTGCCAGCAGGGACAGGGAGGGCACTGAAGCTTTCTTT | CASRDREGTEAFF
. | . | TRBJ2-3 | TRBV27 | TGTGCCAGCAGTTTATCGGGGTGGAACACAGATACGCAGTATTTT | CASSLSGWNTDTQYF
. | . | TRBJ1-4 | TRBV5-6 | TGTGCCAGCAGAGAGGGGCCCGGTGAAAAACTGTTTTTT | CASREGPGEKLFF
few | . | TRBJ2-3 | TRBV20-1 | TGCAGTGCTAGAGATCCCCTAGGTGGACGGGCAGATACGCAGTATTTT | CSARDPLGGRADTQYF
. | TRBD2 | TRBJ2-1 | TRBV18 | TGTGCCAGCTCACTAGGGACTAGCGGGACGGGCGAGCAGTTCTTC | CASSLGTSGTGEQFF
many | TRBD2 | TRBJ2-5 | TRBV7-3 | TGTGCCAGCAGCTTTGGCGGGAGCCAAGAGACCCAGTACTTC | CASSFGGSQETQYF
many | TRBD1 | TRBJ1-6 | TRBV10-2 | TGCGCCAGCAGTGAGGCGGTAGGGACAGGATATAATTCACCCCTCCACTTT | CASSEAVGTGYNSPLHF
. | . | TRBJ2-1 | TRBV20-1 | TGCAGAGGACAGTCGTACAATGAGCAGTTCTTC | CRGQSYNEQFF
many | . | TRBJ2-3 | TRBV20-1 | TGCAGTGCTAGAGAAAAACTCGGACACACAGATACGCAGTATTTT | CSAREKLGHTDTQYF
. | . | TRBJ2-5 | TRBV11-2 | TGTGCCAGCAGCTTAGTTGACGGGGCTTGGGAGACCCAGTACTTC | CASSLVDGAWETQYF
many | . | TRBJ2-1 | TRBV20-1 | TGCAGTGCTAGGGAGAGCGAAGACTCCTACAATGAGCAGTTCTTC | CSARESEDSYNEQFF
. | . | TRBJ2-7 | TRBV20-1 | TGCAGTGCTAGCCGGGCAAGTGGGAGTTACGAGCAGTACTTC | CSASRASGSYEQYF
. | TRBD2 | TRBJ2-7 | TRBV18 | TGTGCCAGCTCACCGAGAGCGGGAGCCTACGAGCAGTACTTC | CASSPRAGAYEQYF
many | . | TRBJ2-5 | TRBV6-2/TRBV6-3 | TGTGCCAGCAGTTCCCCCACATCGGGAGAGACCCAGTACTTC | CASSSPTSGETQYF
. | . | TRBJ2-1 | TRBV10-3 | TGTGCCATCAGTGAGGGAGGTGAGCAGTTCTTC | CAISEGGEQFF
many | TRBD1 | TRBJ2-2 | TRBV12-3/TRBV12-4 | TGTGCCAGCAGTCGGACAGGCCAAGTATCAGGCGGGGAGCTGTTTTTT | CASSRTGQVSGGELFF
many | . | TRBJ2-1 | TRBV9 | TGTGCCAGCAGCGTGGTGGGTCGAAGGAAGCGGAGCTCCTACAATGAGCAGTTCTTC | CASSVVGRRKRSSYNEQFF
many | . | TRBJ1-1 | TRBV21-1 | TGTGCCAGCGCCGATAGGGGCTCTGAAGCTTTCTTT | CASADRGSEAFF
. | TRBD2 | TRBJ2-7 | TRBV20-1 | TGCAGTGCTGAGGGACTAGCGGGCTTCGAGCAGTACTTC | CSAEGLAGFEQYF
few | . | TRBJ1-1 | TRBV20-1 | TGCAGTGCACCGACCGGGACTGGGAATTCTGAAGCTTTCTTT | CSAPTGTGNSEAFF
many | TRBD2 | TRBJ2-1 | TRBV29-1 | TGCAGCGCTGAAGCACGGGAGGTCGTCTACAATGAGCAGTTCTTC | CSAEAREVVYNEQFF
. | . | TRBJ2-5 | TRBV7-2 | TGTGCCAGCAGCTATGGACGGAGGGGTTGGGAAGAGACCCAGTACTTC | CASSYGRRGWEETQYF
many | . | TRBJ2-1 | TRBV5-6 | TGTGCCAGCAGCCCCCCAGACGATGAGCAGTTCTTC | CASSPPDDEQFF
few | . | TRBJ2-5 | TRBV11-2 | TGTGCCAGCAGCCCCGCGGGTTTTACCCGGGAAGAGACCCAGTACTTC | CASSPAGFTREETQYF
. | . | TRBJ2-1 | TRBV7-6 | TGTGCCAGCAGCCCCAAAGGATCCGTTGAGCAGTTCTTC | CASSPKGSVEQFF
few | . | TRBJ1-2 | TRBV5-6 | TGTGCCAGCAGCTTCGGCGGCTACACCTTC | CASSFGGYTF
many | . | TRBJ2-3 | TRBV5-1 | TGCGCCAGCAGCTTGGGACGACTCAACACAGATACGCAGTATTTT | CASSLGRLNTDTQYF
many | . | TRBJ2-3 | TRBV7-2 | TGTGCCAGCAGTCGACAGGCTAGCACAGATACGCAGTATTTT | CASSRQASTDTQYF